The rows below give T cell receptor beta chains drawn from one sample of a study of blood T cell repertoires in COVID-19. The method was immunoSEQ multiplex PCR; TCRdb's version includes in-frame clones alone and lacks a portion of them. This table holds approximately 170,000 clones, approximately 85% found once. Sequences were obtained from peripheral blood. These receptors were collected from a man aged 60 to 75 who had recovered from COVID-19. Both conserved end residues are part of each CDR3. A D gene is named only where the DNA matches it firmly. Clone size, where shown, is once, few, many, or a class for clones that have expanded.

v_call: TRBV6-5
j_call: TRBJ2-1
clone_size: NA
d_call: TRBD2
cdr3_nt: TGTGCCAGCAGGGATAACAGCGGGGGGGCGAATGAGCAGTTCTTC
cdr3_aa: CASRDNSGGANEQFF

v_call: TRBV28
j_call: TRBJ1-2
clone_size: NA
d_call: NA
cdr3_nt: TGTGCCAGCAGTTTAGAGGCAGGGAGGAGCTACACCTTC
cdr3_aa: CASSLEAGRSYTF

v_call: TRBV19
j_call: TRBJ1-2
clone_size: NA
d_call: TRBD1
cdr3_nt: TGTGCCAGTATCCCGGTGGGACAGGGGAACTATGGCTACACCTTC
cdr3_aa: CASIPVGQGNYGYTF

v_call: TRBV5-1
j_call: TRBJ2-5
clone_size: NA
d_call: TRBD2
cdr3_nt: TGCGCCAGCAGCTTGGCTAGCGGGGGACAAGAGACCCAGTACTTC
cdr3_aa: CASSLASGGQETQYF

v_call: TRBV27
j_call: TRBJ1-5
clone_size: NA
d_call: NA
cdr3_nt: TGTGCCAGCAGTTTAGCAGGGGTCGACCAGCCCCAGCATTTT
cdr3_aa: CASSLAGVDQPQHF

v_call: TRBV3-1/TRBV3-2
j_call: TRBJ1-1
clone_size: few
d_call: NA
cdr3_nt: TGTGCCAGCAGCCCCCTCAAAGGAGGGATGAACACTGAAGCTTTCTTT
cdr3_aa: CASSPLKGGMNTEAFF

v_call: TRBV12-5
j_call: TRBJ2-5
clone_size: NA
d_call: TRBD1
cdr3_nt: TGTGCTAGTGGTTTCGGGCCCCGGGACAGGGACTTC
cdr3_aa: CASGFGPRDRDF

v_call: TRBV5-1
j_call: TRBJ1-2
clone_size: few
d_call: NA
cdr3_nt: TGCGCCAGCAGTTTCGAACAGGGATCCGGTGGCTACACCTTC
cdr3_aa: CASSFEQGSGGYTF

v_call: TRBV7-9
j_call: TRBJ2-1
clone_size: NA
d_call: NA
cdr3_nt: TGTGCCAGCAGCTCAACTGGGGGCGCCGCCTACAATGAGCAGTTCTTC
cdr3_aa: CASSSTGGAAYNEQFF

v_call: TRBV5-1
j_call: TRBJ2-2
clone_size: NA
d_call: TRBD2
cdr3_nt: TGCGCCAGCAGCCATAGCGGGGGGGACACCGGGGAGCTGTTTTTT
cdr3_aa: CASSHSGGDTGELFF

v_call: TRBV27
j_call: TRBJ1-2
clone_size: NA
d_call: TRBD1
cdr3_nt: TGTGCCAGCAGTTTGGCAGGGGGCAATCAGGTCGGCTACACCTTC
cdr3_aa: CASSLAGGNQVGYTF

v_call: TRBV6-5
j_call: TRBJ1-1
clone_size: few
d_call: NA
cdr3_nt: TGTGCCAGCAGTTACCCGGGGAGTTCGGCGGCTTTCTTT
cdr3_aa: CASSYPGSSAAFF

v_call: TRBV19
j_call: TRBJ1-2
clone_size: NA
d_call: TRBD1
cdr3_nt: TGTGCCAGTAGCCGGACAGGCGCGGGCTACACCTTC
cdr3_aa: CASSRTGAGYTF

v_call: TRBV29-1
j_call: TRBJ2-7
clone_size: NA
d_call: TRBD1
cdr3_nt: TGCAGCGTCCAGTTGAGACCGGGACAGAACTACGAGCAGTACTTC
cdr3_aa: CSVQLRPGQNYEQYF

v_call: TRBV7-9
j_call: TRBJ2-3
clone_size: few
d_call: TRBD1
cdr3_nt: TGTGCCAGCAGCTTAGTAGGGGGCCCTCATGATACGCAGTATTTT
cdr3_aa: CASSLVGGPHDTQYF

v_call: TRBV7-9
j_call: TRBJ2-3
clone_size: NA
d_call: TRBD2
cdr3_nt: TGTGCCAGCGTTTTTAGCGGGGGCCTACATGGTGATACGCAGTATTTT
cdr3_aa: CASVFSGGLHGDTQYF

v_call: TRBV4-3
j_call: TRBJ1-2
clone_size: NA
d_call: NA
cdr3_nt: TGCGCCAGCAGCCCAGGGCGGACTAACTATGGCTACACCTTC
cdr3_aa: CASSPGRTNYGYTF

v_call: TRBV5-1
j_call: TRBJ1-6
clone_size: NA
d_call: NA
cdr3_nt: TGCGCCAGCAGCTTGGTACCCCAGGGCCCCTCCAATTCACCCCTCCACTTT
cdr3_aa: CASSLVPQGPSNSPLHF

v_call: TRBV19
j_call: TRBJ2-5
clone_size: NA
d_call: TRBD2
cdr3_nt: TGTGCCAGTAGTCAGGGCACTAGCGGGGTGGAGACCCAGTACTTC
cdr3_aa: CASSQGTSGVETQYF

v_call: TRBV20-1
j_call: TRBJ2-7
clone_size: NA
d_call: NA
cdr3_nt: TGCAGTGCTAGGAGGGAGTACGAGCAGTACTTC
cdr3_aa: CSARREYEQYF

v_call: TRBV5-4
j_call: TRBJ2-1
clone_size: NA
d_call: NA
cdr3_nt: TGTGCCAGCAGCAAGAAGAGGGATATTGAGCAGTTCTTC
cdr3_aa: CASSKKRDIEQFF

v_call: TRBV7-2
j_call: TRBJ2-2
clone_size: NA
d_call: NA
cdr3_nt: TGTGCCAGCAGCCCGGCCATCAGGGGTGGCACCGGGGAGCTGTTTTTT
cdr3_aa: CASSPAIRGGTGELFF

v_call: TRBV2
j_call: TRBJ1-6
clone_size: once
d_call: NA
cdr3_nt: TGTGCCAGCAAAGATGCTAGGTCCTATAATTCACCCCTCCACTTT
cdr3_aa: CASKDARSYNSPLHF

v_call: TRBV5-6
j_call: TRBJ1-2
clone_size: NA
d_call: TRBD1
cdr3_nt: TGTGCCAGCAGCTGGAACAGGGGGCAGGGTGGCTACACCTTC
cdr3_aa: CASSWNRGQGGYTF

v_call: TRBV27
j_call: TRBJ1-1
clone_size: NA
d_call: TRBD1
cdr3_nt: TGTGCCAGCAGTCCATGGACAGGGGGGTTGAACACTGAAGCTTTCTTT
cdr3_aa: CASSPWTGGLNTEAFF

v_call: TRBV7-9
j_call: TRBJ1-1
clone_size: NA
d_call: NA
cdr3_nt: TGTGCCAGCAGCTTACTCTATCCGGGAACTGAAGCTTTCTTT
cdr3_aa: CASSLLYPGTEAFF

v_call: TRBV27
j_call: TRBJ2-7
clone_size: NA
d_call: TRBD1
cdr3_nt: TGTGCCAGCAGAGGACAGGAAACCTCCTACGAGCAGTACTTC
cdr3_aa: CASRGQETSYEQYF

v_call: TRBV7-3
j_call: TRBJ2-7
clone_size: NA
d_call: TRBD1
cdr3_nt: TGTGCCAGCAGCTTAAGGGGAGGGACAGGGGTGTACGAGCAGTACTTC
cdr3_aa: CASSLRGGTGVYEQYF

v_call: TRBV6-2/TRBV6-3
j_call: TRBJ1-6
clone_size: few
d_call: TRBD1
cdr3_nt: TGTGCCAGCAGTTACTCGGGACAGGGGCCGCCTTACTCAAATTCACCCCTCCACTTT
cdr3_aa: CASSYSGQGPPYSNSPLHF

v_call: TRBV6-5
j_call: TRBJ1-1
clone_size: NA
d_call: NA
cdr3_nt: TGTGCCAGCAGTTACGAGAGCGACACTGAAGCTTTCTTT
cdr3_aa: CASSYESDTEAFF

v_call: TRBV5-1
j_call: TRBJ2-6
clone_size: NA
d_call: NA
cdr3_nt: TGCGCCAGCAGCCCGCCCGGGGCTGGGGCCAACGTCCTGACTTTC
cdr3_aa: CASSPPGAGANVLTF

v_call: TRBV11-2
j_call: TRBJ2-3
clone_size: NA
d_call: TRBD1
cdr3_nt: TGTGCCAGCAGCCCAGGAAGAGACAGGGGCCCCGCAGATACGCAGTATTTT
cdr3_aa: CASSPGRDRGPADTQYF

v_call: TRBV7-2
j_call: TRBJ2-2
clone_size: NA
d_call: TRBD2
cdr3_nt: TGTGCCAGCATCCTGGCGGGGGGGTTGATCGGGGAGCTGTTTTTT
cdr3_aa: CASILAGGLIGELFF

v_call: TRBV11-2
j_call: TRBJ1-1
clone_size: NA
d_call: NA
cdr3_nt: TGTGCCAGCAGCTTAGAATTGGGTCAGAGGCGGACTGAAGCTTTCTTT
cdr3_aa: CASSLELGQRRTEAFF

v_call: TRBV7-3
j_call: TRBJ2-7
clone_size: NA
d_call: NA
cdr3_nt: TGTGCCAGCAGCTTCGGGTCAGGGTACGAGCAGTACTTC
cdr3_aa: CASSFGSGYEQYF

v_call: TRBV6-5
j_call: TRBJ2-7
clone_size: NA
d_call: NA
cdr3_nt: TGTGCCAGCAGTTACTCGAAATCGGGGAGACGGTACTTC
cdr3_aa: CASSYSKSGRRYF

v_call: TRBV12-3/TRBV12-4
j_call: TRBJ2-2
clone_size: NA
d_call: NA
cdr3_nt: TGTGCCAGCAGTTTAGGGGGGACACGGGAGCTGTTTTTT
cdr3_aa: CASSLGGTRELFF

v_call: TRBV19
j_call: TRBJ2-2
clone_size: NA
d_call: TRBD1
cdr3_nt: TGTGCCAGTAGTATAGTACAGGGGAGCACCGGGGAGCTGTTTTTT
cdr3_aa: CASSIVQGSTGELFF

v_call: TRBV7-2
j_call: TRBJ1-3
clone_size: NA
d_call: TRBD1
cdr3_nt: TGTGCCAGCAGCCATGACAGGGCTGGAAACACCATATATTTT
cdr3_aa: CASSHDRAGNTIYF

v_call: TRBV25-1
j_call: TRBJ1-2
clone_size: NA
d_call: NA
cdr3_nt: TGTGCCAGCTCCCCTGGCAGCTATGGCTACACCTTC
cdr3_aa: CASSPGSYGYTF

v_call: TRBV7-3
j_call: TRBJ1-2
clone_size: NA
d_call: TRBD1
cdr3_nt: TGTGCCAGCAGCTTGAGGGGGACAGGGGATGGCTACACCTTC
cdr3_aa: CASSLRGTGDGYTF

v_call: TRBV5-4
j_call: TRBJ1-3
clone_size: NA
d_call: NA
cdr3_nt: TGTGCCAGCACGGCAGGGTCTGGAAACACCATATATTTT
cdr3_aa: CASTAGSGNTIYF

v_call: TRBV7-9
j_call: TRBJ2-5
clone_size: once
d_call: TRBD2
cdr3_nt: TGTGCCAGCAGCTCGGGACTAGCGGTAGGAGAGACCCAGTACTTC
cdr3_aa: CASSSGLAVGETQYF

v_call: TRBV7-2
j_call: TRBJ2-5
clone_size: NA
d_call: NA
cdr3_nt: TGTGCCAGCAGCACCCAGGCCATAGCGGAGACCCAGTACTTC
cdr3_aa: CASSTQAIAETQYF

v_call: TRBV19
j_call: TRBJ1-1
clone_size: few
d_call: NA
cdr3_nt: TGTGCCAGTAGTCTCGTCCGGGGGGTTACTGAAGCTTTCTTT
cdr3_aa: CASSLVRGVTEAFF

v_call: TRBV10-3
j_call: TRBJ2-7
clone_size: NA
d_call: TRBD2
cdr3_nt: TGTGCCATCGGAACTCCAACTAGCGGGGGCCCTAGCTCCTACGAGCAGTACTTC
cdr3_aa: CAIGTPTSGGPSSYEQYF

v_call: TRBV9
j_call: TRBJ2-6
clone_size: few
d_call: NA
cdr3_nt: TGTGCCAGCAGCCCTAGGGAGTCTGGGGCCAACGTCCTGACTTTC
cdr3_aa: CASSPRESGANVLTF

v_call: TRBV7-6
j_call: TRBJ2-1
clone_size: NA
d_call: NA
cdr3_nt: TGTGCCAGCAGCGCCCCCCGGGATGGGGGGATCAATGAGCAGTTCTTC
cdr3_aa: CASSAPRDGGINEQFF

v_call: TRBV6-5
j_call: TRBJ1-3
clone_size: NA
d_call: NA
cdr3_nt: TGTGCCAGCAGTTACGGTGGGGGGGGAAACACCATATATTTT
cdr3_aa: CASSYGGGGNTIYF

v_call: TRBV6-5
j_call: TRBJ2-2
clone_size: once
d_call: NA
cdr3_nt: TGTGCCAGCAGTTATTACTCGAGATACACCGGGGAGCTGTTTTTT
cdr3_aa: CASSYYSRYTGELFF

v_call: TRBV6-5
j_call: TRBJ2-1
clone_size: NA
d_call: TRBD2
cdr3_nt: TGTGCCAGCAGTTACGTTACTAGCGGGGGGGGTGTGTCGTTCTTC
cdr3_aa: CASSYVTSGGGVSFF

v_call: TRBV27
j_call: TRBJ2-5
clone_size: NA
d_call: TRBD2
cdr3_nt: TGTGCCAGCAGTCCAGGGACTAGCGGGGGGATTTGGGGGACCCAGTACTTC
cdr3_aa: CASSPGTSGGIWGTQYF

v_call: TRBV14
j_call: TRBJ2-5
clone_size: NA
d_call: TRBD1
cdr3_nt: TGTGCCAGCAGCAGACAGGGCGCTAAAGAGACCCAGTACTTC
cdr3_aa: CASSRQGAKETQYF

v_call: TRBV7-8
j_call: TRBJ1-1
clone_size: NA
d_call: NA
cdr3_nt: TGTGCCAGCAGCCCGCCGGGCGGGGGGCCCCAAGAGGCTTTCTTT
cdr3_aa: CASSPPGGGPQEAFF

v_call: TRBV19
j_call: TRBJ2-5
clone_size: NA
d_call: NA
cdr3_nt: TGTGCCAGTAGTATGTGGGAGAAGGGACAAGAGACCCAGTACTTC
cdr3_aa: CASSMWEKGQETQYF

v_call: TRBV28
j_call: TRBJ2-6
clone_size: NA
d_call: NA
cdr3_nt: TGTGCCAGCAGGCGGACAGAAAGAGGTGGGGCCAACGTCCTGACTTTC
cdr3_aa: CASRRTERGGANVLTF

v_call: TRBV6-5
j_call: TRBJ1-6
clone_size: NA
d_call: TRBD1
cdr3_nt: TGTGCCAGCAGTTACTCTGGACAGGGGTTTAATTCACCCCTCCACTTT
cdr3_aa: CASSYSGQGFNSPLHF

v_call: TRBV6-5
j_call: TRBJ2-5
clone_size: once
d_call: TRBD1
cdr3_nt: TGTGCCAGCAGTCGGGGACAGGGGAGACAGACCCAGTACTTC
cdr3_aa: CASSRGQGRQTQYF

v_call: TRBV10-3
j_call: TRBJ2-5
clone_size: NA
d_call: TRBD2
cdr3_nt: TGTGCCAACTCTCGGGGGGGCGATTCCGAGACCCAGTACTTC
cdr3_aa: CANSRGGDSETQYF

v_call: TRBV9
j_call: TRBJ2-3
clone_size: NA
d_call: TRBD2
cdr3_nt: TGTGCCAGCAGCATAAGGACTAGCGGGGGAGGGGGCACAGATACGCAGTATTTT
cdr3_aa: CASSIRTSGGGGTDTQYF